Listed below are T cell receptor beta chains from one sample, sequenced in a study of T cell responses to AZD1222 COVID-19 vaccine. Profiling relied on immunoSEQ multiplex PCR, and the TCRdb table lists in-frame clones only, not all of them. The sample includes some 79,000 clones, roughly 75% seen only once; the top ten take less than 50%. Sequencing used peripheral blood, obtained 28 days after the second AZD1222 dose. The receptors originated from an adult who received the AZD1222 COVID-19 vaccine. CDR3s include the opening cysteine and the closing phenylalanine or tryptophan. The D gene is left open where the match is weak. Only some rows state a clone size, as once, few, many or a class for expanded clones.

j_call,d_call,v_call,clone_size,cdr3_aa,cdr3_nt
TRBJ1-5,.,TRBV5-8,.,CASRPTTGGEDNQPQHF,TGTGCCAGCAGGCCGACAACGGGTGGGGAGGACAATCAGCCCCAGCATTTT
TRBJ2-3,.,TRBV3-1/TRBV3-2,.,CASSQSDSPTQYF,TGTGCCAGCAGCCAGAGCGACTCCCCCACGCAGTATTTT
TRBJ2-7,.,TRBV7-2,.,CASSLQMTYEQYF,TGTGCCAGCAGCTTACAGATGACCTACGAGCAGTACTTC
TRBJ2-1,.,TRBV7-6,.,CASSLEYGQSSYNEQFF,TGTGCCAGCAGCTTAGAATACGGGCAAAGCTCCTACAATGAGCAGTTCTTC
TRBJ1-6,TRBD1,TRBV9,.,CASSPRDSYNSPLHF,TGTGCCAGCAGCCCACGGGACAGTTATAATTCACCCCTCCACTTT
TRBJ2-3,.,TRBV7-8,.,CASSSINTDTQYF,TGTGCCAGCAGCTCAATAAACACAGATACGCAGTATTTT
TRBJ2-1,.,TRBV20-1,once,CSASLGLPYNEQFF,TGCAGTGCTAGTTTGGGACTTCCCTACAATGAGCAGTTCTTC
TRBJ2-7,.,TRBV24-1,once,CATSDFTRKGHEQYF,TGTGCCACCAGTGATTTTACTAGAAAGGGGCACGAGCAGTACTTC
TRBJ1-4,TRBD1,TRBV7-2,few,CASSPRQGGGEKLFF,TGTGCCAGCAGCCCAAGACAGGGAGGGGGGGAAAAACTGTTTTTT
TRBJ2-1,TRBD2,TRBV7-2,.,CASSLVGGSSYNEQFF,TGTGCCAGCAGCTTAGTGGGAGGGAGCTCCTACAATGAGCAGTTCTTC
TRBJ2-1,TRBD2,TRBV15,.,CATNARGLAVYNEQFF,TGTGCCACCAACGCACGGGGACTAGCGGTATACAATGAGCAGTTCTTC
TRBJ2-7,.,TRBV2,few,CASSPIYEQYF,TGTGCCAGCAGTCCAATCTACGAGCAGTACTTC
TRBJ1-2,.,TRBV6-5,once,CASIPTWGYEGGYTF,TGTGCCAGCATTCCGACTTGGGGCTACGAGGGCGGCTACACCTTC
TRBJ1-2,TRBD1,TRBV6-1,.,CASSEGTVGSLTGDAGYTF,TGTGCCAGCAGTGAAGGGACCGTTGGGTCCCTGACAGGGGACGCTGGCTACACCTTC
TRBJ1-1,.,TRBV18,once,CASSPIRVNTEAFF,TGTGCCAGCTCACCGATCCGGGTGAACACTGAAGCTTTCTTT
TRBJ2-3,.,TRBV27,.,CASSLLGGLTDTQYF,TGTGCCAGCAGTTTATTAGGGGGGTTGACAGATACGCAGTATTTT
TRBJ2-2,.,TRBV6-5,.,CASSYNPNTGELFF,TGTGCCAGCAGTTACAACCCGAACACCGGGGAGCTGTTTTTT
TRBJ2-5,.,TRBV7-3,.,CASSPTSPGQPGAQYF,TGTGCCAGCAGCCCCACTTCCCCTGGACAGCCCGGGGCCCAGTACTTC
TRBJ1-5,.,TRBV12-3/TRBV12-4,.,CASSQKANQPQHF,TGTGCCAGCAGCCAGAAAGCGAATCAGCCCCAGCATTTT
TRBJ2-2,TRBD2,TRBV6-6,.,CASSPGTSGTGELFF,TGTGCCAGCAGCCCCGGGACTAGTGGCACCGGGGAGCTGTTTTTT
TRBJ1-1,.,TRBV27,.,CASSWGGVPTEAFF,TGTGCCAGCAGTTGGGGAGGGGTTCCCACTGAAGCTTTCTTT
TRBJ1-2,.,TRBV15,.,CATSRSRGEGNGYTF,TGTGCCACCAGCAGATCCCGGGGAGAGGGGAATGGCTACACCTTC
TRBJ2-7,.,TRBV27,.,CASSLFGGSGYEQYF,TGTGCCAGCAGTTTATTTGGGGGTAGCGGATACGAGCAGTACTTC
TRBJ1-6,TRBD1,TRBV5-6,once,CASSLFSQGGSPLHF,TGTGCCAGCAGCTTGTTTAGTCAGGGGGGTTCACCCCTCCACTTT
TRBJ2-1,.,TRBV19,.,CASSTSGNEQFF,TGTGCCAGTAGTACTAGTGGCAATGAGCAGTTCTTC
TRBJ1-5,.,TRBV15,.,CATSPHRNQPQHF,TGTGCCACCAGTCCGCACCGAAATCAGCCCCAGCATTTT
TRBJ1-1,.,TRBV5-5,few,CASSLDTIQAFF,TGTGCCAGCAGCTTGGATACGATTCAAGCTTTCTTT
TRBJ1-2,TRBD1,TRBV6-5,.,CASSYGTGGADGYTF,TGTGCCAGCAGTTACGGGACAGGGGGCGCGGATGGCTACACCTTC
TRBJ2-5,TRBD1,TRBV7-6,.,CASRQIRLGTGVLRGETQYF,TGTGCCAGCCGCCAAATCCGCCTTGGGACAGGGGTCCTACGAGGAGAGACCCAGTACTTC